The 17 T cell receptor beta chains reported below all come from one sample, sequenced in a study of cytotoxic CD8 clonotypes in ibrutinib-treated CLL. Using immunoSEQ multiplex PCR, the repertoire was profiled, and TCRdb retains in-frame clones only, with some absent. The table lists roughly 150,000 clones, 70% to 85% of them singletons. Material: PBMCs, obtained after 24 months of ibrutinib treatment. The receptor set was obtained from a human donor with chronic lymphocytic leukemia.

The V gene is TRBV19, the J gene TRBJ1-1; a possible D gene is TRBD1 (5 bases). V was pared by 0 bases and J by 6 bases, with 14 bases between. The CDR3 runs to 15 residues. Per germline, CDR1 LNHDA and CDR2 SQIVND (reference sequence). The CDR3 region is CASSIDGAVIAEAFF. CDR3 DNA: TGTGCCAGTAGTATAGATGGGGCCGTGATTGCTGAAGCTTTCTTT.

V and J are TRBV5-1 and TRBJ2-2; 12 bases match TRBD1. CDR3 length: 16 residues. With 4 bases clipped from V and 4 bases from J, the junction kept 5 bases outside the gene matches. Germline CDR1 reads SGHRS; CDR2 reads YFSETQ. The CDR3 coding sequence is TGCGCCAGCAGCAGAGTGGGACAGGGGGCCACCGGGGAGCTGTTTTTT. It translates to CASSRVGQGATGELFF.

This clone came up once. The chain uses TRBV5-6 and TRBJ1-4; D gene ambiguous. The germline CDR1 and CDR2 sequences are SGHDT and YYEEEE. The CDR3 has 16 amino acids. Trimming shortened V by 4 bases and J by 0 bases, and 13 bases separated the two germline ends. The CDR3 loop is CASSRGRGATNEKLFF. The CDR3 nucleotides read TGTGCCAGCAGCCGTGGACGGGGAGCAACTAATGAAAAACTGTTTTTT.

J is TRBJ1-1 and V is TRBV5-1, with no clear D. The CDR3 runs 17 residues. Per the germline V gene, CDR1 is SGHRS and CDR2 is YFSETQ. V was clipped by 4 bases and J by 5 bases, with 24 bases between them. The CDR3 is CASSSRRSATLFTEAFF. CDR3 in DNA: TGCGCCAGCAGCAGCCGGAGGTCGGCTACCCTCTTTACTGAAGCTTTCTTT.

Only a few counts were recorded for this clone. The CDR3 DNA sequence: TGTGCCAGCAGCCCGAGGATGCTGGGGACCTCTGGAAACACCATATATTTT. Its translation is CASSPRMLGTSGNTIYF. The chain carries TRBV7-2 and TRBJ1-3; D may be TRBD1 (5 bases). Germline values: CDR1 SGHTA, CDR2 FQGNSA. Trimming took 5 bases from V and 0 from J, leaving 17 bases between them. This CDR3 is built from 17 residues.

The chain employs TRBV27 and TRBJ1-6, with unresolved D. The V end lost 6 bases, the J end lost 2 bases, and 17 bases lay between the germline ends. The germline V gene has CDR1 MNHEY and CDR2 SMNVEV (reference sequence). This CDR3 has 17 residues. The CDR3 region has the DNA TGTGCCAGCAGGCCCGGACCAACCAGCACCTATAATTCACCCCTCCACTTT. Protein sequence: CASRPGPTSTYNSPLHF.

The rearrangement uses TRBV18 and TRBJ2-5; 7 bases line up with TRBD1. From germline, CDR1 is KGHSH and CDR2 LQKENI. The junction had 5 bases not matched to a gene; V was cut back by 5 bases and J by 2 bases. The CDR3 runs 14 residues. Here the CDR3 DNA reads TGTGCCAGCTCAGGACGACAGGGACAAGAGACCCAGTACTTC. Protein: CASSGRQGQETQYF.

The chain recombines TRBV19 with TRBJ2-2; 8 nucleotides agree with TRBD2. Germline loops: CDR1 LNHDA, CDR2 SQIVND (reference sequence). The CDR3 contains 17 residues. The V segment lost 5 bases and the J segment 8 bases; nucleotides outside the gene matches: 16. The CDR3 here is CASSLSHVSGSSGELFF. The CDR3 nucleotides are TGTGCCAGTAGTCTTTCCCATGTCAGCGGGAGTTCGGGGGAGCTGTTTTTT.

DNA of the CDR3: TGTGCCAGCAGTTTAGGCCCACAGGGTAGCACTGAAGCTTTCTTT. Its protein product is CASSLGPQGSTEAFF. V usage is TRBV27 and J usage is TRBJ1-1, with D tentatively TRBD1 (6 bases). Germline V CDR1 and CDR2: MNHEY, SMNVEV (reference sequence). Trimming stripped 2 bases from V and 4 bases from J, with 14 bases between. The CDR3 totals 15 residues.

This chain links TRBV4-2 with TRBJ1-2; D not resolved. The CDR3 has 13 amino acids. Germline loops: CDR1 LGHNA, CDR2 YNFKEQ. Trimming removed 0 bases from V and 4 bases from J, with 6 bases in between. The DNA of the CDR3 is TGTGCCAGCAGCCAAGAGGCCCCCTATGGCTACACCTTC. It is translated as CASSQEAPYGYTF.

The gene calls are TRBV14 and TRBJ2-3, with 10 bases aligning to TRBD2. The germline gives CDR1 SGHDN, CDR2 FVKESK. Trimming at V came to 1 base and at J to 1 base, leaving 11 bases not matched to a gene. The CDR3 sequence is 19 residues long. In nucleotides, the CDR3 is TGTGCCAGCAGCCAAGGGAGGCAGCGGGAGGGCCGAGGCACAGATACGCAGTATTTT. It yields the protein CASSQGRQREGRGTDTQYF.

CDR3 sequence (DNA): TGTGCCAGCAGCTCCCGGGACAAATTGAACACTGAAGCTTTCTTT. Translation gives CASSSRDKLNTEAFF. V gene TRBV5-4 combines with J gene TRBJ1-1; a possible D gene is TRBD1 (6 bases). The V end lost 3 bases, the J end lost 0 bases, and 12 bases lay between the germline ends. The CDR3 covers 15 residues. Germline CDR1 and CDR2: SGHNT and YYREEE (reference sequence). The entire variable domain, with the rest obtained from reference TRBV5-4 and TRBJ1-1, is as follows: ETGVTQSPTHLIKTRGQQVTLRCSSQSGHNTVSWYQQALGQGPQFIFQYYREEENGRGNFPPRFSGLQFPNYSSELNVNALELDDSALYLCASSSRDKLNTEAFFGQGTRLTVV.

This clone occurred a few times. The rearrangement uses TRBV7-3 and TRBJ1-1; D possibly corresponds to TRBD1 (6 bases). The CDR3 sequence is 16 residues long. V was trimmed by 5 bases and J by 4 bases, leaving 20 bases between them. The V gene's germline CDR1 is SGHTA and CDR2 FQGTGA. CDR3 coding DNA: TGTGCCAGCAGCACCAGGGGTAGCGGGTTTGGCACTGAAGCTTTCTTT. Translation: CASSTRGSGFGTEAFF.

The V call is TRBV7-6, the J call TRBJ1-5; D is undetermined. In germline, CDR1 is SGHVS, CDR2 FNYEAQ. The CDR3 extends over 17 amino acids. The V end lost 2 bases, the J end lost 0 bases, and 14 bases lay between the germline ends. Here the CDR3 reads CASSLRSGTYSNQPQHF. The CDR3 DNA follows: TGTGCCAGCAGCTTACGTTCAGGAACCTATAGCAATCAGCCCCAGCATTTT.

The chain recombines TRBV11-2 with TRBJ1-1; TRBD1 might be the D (5 bases). The CDR3 sequence is 14 residues long. CDR1 SGHAT and CDR2 FQNNGV come from the germline V gene. With 6 bases removed from V and 2 bases from J, the gap between germline ends came to 13 bases. CDR3 amino acids: CASRVRGYNTEAFF. The CDR3, as DNA: TGTGCCAGCAGAGTAAGGGGTTATAACACTGAAGCTTTCTTT.

There are many counts of this clone. This specimen includes other DNA sequences encoding the same CDR3. The chain joins TRBV7-7 to TRBJ2-5; D unresolved. Trimming shortened V by 1 base and J by 2 bases, and 5 bases separated the two germline ends. The CDR3 covers 13 residues. Germline lookup yields CDR1 SSHAT and CDR2 FNYEAQ (reference sequence). CDR3: CASSLGQQETQYF. The CDR3 region has the DNA TGTGCCAGCAGCTTAGGGCAGCAAGAGACCCAGTACTTC.

The rearrangement uses TRBV10-2 and TRBJ1-2; 7 nucleotides line up with TRBD1. V lost 4 bases to trimming and J lost 3 bases; unmatched junction nucleotides: 2. The germline CDR1 and CDR2 sequences are WSHSY and SAAADI. This CDR3 comprises 13 residues. This CDR3 reads CASSVGGHYGYTF. CDR3 DNA: TGCGCCAGCAGTGTAGGGGGCCACTATGGCTACACCTTC.